The 13 T cell receptor beta chains below were found in one sample sequenced in a study of blood T cells in healthy people across ages. Together with a sample-barcoded 5' primer, a J-beta primer mix was included in a second PCR lasting roughly 6 to 12 cycles. Via MiXCR, TCRdb re-called the 5' RACE reads, giving one row per CDR3 protein. In the table there are 600,000 to 1,000,000 distinct CDR3 sequences, 20% to 25% of which are singletons. The same data also contributed to another study, on T cells of mothers and their children.

The specimen sequenced was blood. These receptors all come from a boy younger than 18 in good health.

A note on this clonotype: One end of the junction fails to match germline, which may point to a read error. In DNA, the CDR3 is TGTGCCAGCAGCCCTCTGAATGTGCAGTTCTTC. Translation gives CASSPLNVQFF. The chain is built from TRBV28 and TRBJ2-1, with unresolved D. Germline V gene lookup returns CDR1 MDHEN and CDR2 SYDVKM. The CDR3 totals 11 residues. The full variable domain, with the rest looked up from reference TRBV28 and TRBJ2-1, is DVKVTQSSRYLVKRTGEKVFLECVQDMDHENMFWYRQDPGLGLRLIYFSYDVKMKEKGDIPEGYSVSREKKERFSLILESASTNQTSMYLCASSPLNVQFFGPGTRLTVL.

CDR3 protein: CSAPKGGRTEKLFF. CDR3 in DNA: TGCAGTGCTCCTAAAGGGGGGCGGACTGAAAAACTGTTTTTT. V usage is TRBV20-1 and J usage is TRBJ1-4; D might be TRBD1 (6 bases). V lost 5 bases and J lost 7, with 17 bases in between. Germline-derived CDR1 and CDR2 are DFQATT and SNEGSKA (reference sequence). The CDR3 runs 14 residues.

The chain combines TRBV9 with TRBJ2-3, with D hard to call. The CDR3 runs to 14 residues. CDR1 SGDLS and CDR2 YYNGEE come from the germline V gene. Trimming stripped 1 base from V and 4 bases from J, with 10 bases between. The CDR3 loop is CASSVIGSADTQYF. In DNA, the CDR3 is TGTGCCAGCAGCGTAATCGGGTCGGCAGATACGCAGTATTTT.

This rearrangement joins TRBV4-3 to TRBJ2-5; D may correspond to TRBD1 or TRBD2 (5 bases each). CDR3 length equals 16 residues. With 0 bases removed from V and 5 bases from J, the gap between germline ends came to 16 bases. CDR1 LGHNA and CDR2 YSLEER come from the germline V gene. CDR3 in amino acids: CASSQEGTAREETQYF. The CDR3 coding sequence is TGCGCCAGCAGCCAAGAGGGGACGGCAAGGGAGGAGACCCAGTACTTC.

This clonotype came up a few times. The V gene is TRBV9, the J gene TRBJ2-4; 8 bases align to TRBD2. Germline CDR1 reads SGDLS; CDR2 reads YYNGEE. The CDR3 runs to 17 residues. The V segment lost 0 bases and the J segment 0 bases; nucleotides outside the gene matches: 5. CDR3 sequence reads: CASSVDTGGVAKNIQYF. The CDR3 DNA follows: TGTGCCAGCAGCGTAGATACCGGGGGGGTAGCCAAAAACATTCAGTACTTC.

J is TRBJ2-3 and V is TRBV28; no definite D call. Germline V gene data show CDR1 as MDHEN and CDR2 as SYDVKM. V was pared by 7 bases and J by 0 bases, with 11 bases between. The CDR3 contains 14 residues. CDR3 DNA sequence: TGTGCCAGCAATCTCGTGGGCAGCACAGATACGCAGTATTTT. It is translated as CASNLVGSTDTQYF. The full variable domain, completed using reference TRBV28 and TRBJ2-3, is DVKVTQSSRYLVKRTGEKVFLECVQDMDHENMFWYRQDPGLGLRLIYFSYDVKMKEKGDIPEGYSVSREKKERFSLILESASTNQTSMYLCASNLVGSTDTQYFGPGTRLTVL.

This clonotype was counted a few times. CDR3 loop: CSARPSGFSYNEQFF. In DNA, the CDR3 is TGCAGTGCTAGACCTAGCGGGTTCTCCTACAATGAGCAGTTCTTC. The rearrangement uses TRBV20-1 and TRBJ2-1; 8 positions agree with TRBD2. Trimming at V came to 2 bases and at J to 0 bases, leaving 3 bases not matched to a gene. This CDR3 spans 15 amino acids. In germline, CDR1 is DFQATT, CDR2 SNEGSKA (reference sequence).

This clonotype was picked up a small number of times. Compared with germline, one end of the junction differs, possibly owing to a read error. The chain recombines TRBV18 with TRBJ2-1; the match to TRBD2 covers 14 bases. In germline, CDR1 is KGHSH, CDR2 LQKENI. This CDR3 has 15 amino acids. Written as DNA, the CDR3 is TGTGCCAGCTCACCACTGAGACTAGCGGGGGGGCCTCGGAACTTC. It is translated as CASSPLRLAGGPRNF.

This clonotype was found a few times. The V call is TRBV6-2 or TRBV6-3, the J call TRBJ2-3; 8 nucleotides match TRBD2. Per germline, CDR1 MNHEY and CDR2 SVGEGT. The junction had 6 bases not matched to a gene; V was cut back by 0 bases and J by 1 base. The CDR3 is 17 amino acids. The CDR3 reads CASSYSGGRSRTDTQYF. CDR3 nucleotides: TGTGCCAGCAGTTACTCCGGCGGGAGGAGCCGCACAGATACGCAGTATTTT.

This clonotype was detected a few times. The chain couples TRBV10-3 to TRBJ2-4; D not resolved. Trimming cost V 0 bases and J 8 bases, with 14 bases left between them. The CDR3 length is 15 residues. Germline CDR1 and CDR2: ENHRY and SYGVKD. The DNA for the CDR3 is TGTGCCATCAGTGAGTCCTGGGTTGGCCCACACATTCAGTACTTC. It encodes CAISESWVGPHIQYF.

This clonotype was observed a handful of times. The rearrangement links TRBV5-1 to TRBJ2-5, with TRBD2 identical over 8 bases. The J call may be wrong; the DNA end is better matched by TRBJ2-7. CDR1 is SGHRS, CDR2 YFSETQ, per germline. CDR3 length equals 14 residues. DNA of the CDR3: TGCGCCAGCAGTAGCACAGCGGGGGCCTACGAGCAGTACTTC. This codes for CASSSTAGAYEQYF.

This clonotype was observed a handful of times. The chain has TRBV6-6 and TRBJ1-1; 9 bases are shared with TRBD1. Germline loops: CDR1 MNHNY, CDR2 SVGAGI (reference sequence). J lost 1 base, V lost 6 bases, and 9 bases had no gene match. The CDR3 spans 16 residues. For the CDR3, the DNA is TGTGCCAGCAGACTATCTCCGGGACAGGGGAACACTGAAGCTTTCTTT. Amino acids: CASRLSPGQGNTEAFF.

Only a few counts were recorded for this clonotype. The gene calls are TRBV12-3 or TRBV12-4 and TRBJ2-7; D might be TRBD1 (7 bases). This CDR3 region has 14 residues. V shed 4 bases and J shed 1 base, with 11 bases lying between them. Here the CDR3 reads CASSSAGQSYEQYF. The CDR3 nucleotides read TGTGCCAGCAGTTCGGCGGGACAGTCCTACGAGCAGTACTTC.